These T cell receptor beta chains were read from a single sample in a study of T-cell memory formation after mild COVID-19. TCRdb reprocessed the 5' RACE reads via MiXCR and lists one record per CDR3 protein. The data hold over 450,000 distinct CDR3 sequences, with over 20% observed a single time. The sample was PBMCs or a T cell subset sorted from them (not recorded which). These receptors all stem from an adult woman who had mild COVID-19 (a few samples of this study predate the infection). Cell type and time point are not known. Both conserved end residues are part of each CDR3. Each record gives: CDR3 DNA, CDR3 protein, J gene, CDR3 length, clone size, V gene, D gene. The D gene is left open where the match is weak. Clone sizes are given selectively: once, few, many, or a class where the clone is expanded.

TGCAGTGCTAGGAGGACTAAGACTGTCTCTGGGGCCAACGTCCTGACTTTC CSARRTKTVSGANVLTF TRBJ2-6 17 few TRBV20-1 NA
TGCAGCGTTGAAGGATTGGTCAGTCAATTCTACAATGAGCAGTTCTTC CSVEGLVSQFYNEQFF TRBJ2-1 16 NA TRBV29-1 NA
TGTGCCAGCAGTGATGGGGGGGGAAACACTGAAGCTTTCTTT CASSDGGGNTEAFF TRBJ1-1 14 NA TRBV25-1 NA
TGTGCCAGCAGTGCGGGACAGGGAGGGGAGACCCAGTACTTC CASSAGQGGETQYF TRBJ2-5 14 few TRBV12-3/TRBV12-4 TRBD1
TGTGCCAGCAGGCTCCGGGGGGCCCCCACAGATACGCAGTATTTT CASRLRGAPTDTQYF TRBJ2-3 15 NA TRBV3-1 NA
TGTGCCACCAGTGAACCGCCTACAGATACGCAGTATTTT CATSEPPTDTQYF TRBJ2-3 13 many TRBV24-1 NA
TGTGCCAGCAGCTTAGACCGGGACCGCTACGAGCAGTACTTC CASSLDRDRYEQYF TRBJ2-7 14 NA TRBV7-9 NA
TGCGCCAGCAGCTCACGTCCGGGACAGGGGTATCAGCCCCAGCATTTT CASSSRPGQGYQPQHF TRBJ1-5 16 NA TRBV5-1 TRBD1
TGTGCCAGCAGCCTGCGACAGGGGACGTCCTACAATGAGCAGTTCTTC CASSLRQGTSYNEQFF TRBJ2-1 16 few TRBV14 TRBD1
TGTGCCAGCACCCTCCCCTCCACAGATACGCAGTATTTT CASTLPSTDTQYF TRBJ2-3 13 NA TRBV5-6 NA
TGTGCCAGCAGTCCAACCCCGCTACCCTACGAGCAGTACTTC CASSPTPLPYEQYF TRBJ2-7 14 few TRBV27 NA
NA CATSSSSRAFF TRBJ1-1 11 few TRBV15 NA
TGTGCCAGCAGCTTGGGCATGTCTGCGGGCGGCACAGATACGCAGTATTTT CASSLGMSAGGTDTQYF TRBJ2-3 17 NA TRBV5-4 NA
TGTGCCATCAGGCCGGGGGGAGTCCCTAACAATGAGCAGTTCTTC CAIRPGGVPNNEQFF TRBJ2-1 15 few TRBV10-3 TRBD2
TGTGCCAGCAGTTTGGCCCTCACACTCTTGGGCACTGAAGCTTTCTTT CASSLALTLLGTEAFF TRBJ1-1 16 few TRBV28 NA
TGTGCCAGCAGTTTAGTGCGGGGGCCGATTAATGAAAAACTGTTTTTT CASSLVRGPINEKLFF TRBJ1-4 16 NA TRBV12-3/TRBV12-4 NA
TGCGCCAGCAGCTTGGGTTTAAGCGGGGGGGTTAACAATGAGCAGTTCTTC CASSLGLSGGVNNEQFF TRBJ2-1 17 NA TRBV5-1 TRBD2
TGCGCCAGCAGCCTCATCCCCGGGAACACCGGGGAGCTGTTTTTT CASSLIPGNTGELFF TRBJ2-2 15 few TRBV5-1 NA